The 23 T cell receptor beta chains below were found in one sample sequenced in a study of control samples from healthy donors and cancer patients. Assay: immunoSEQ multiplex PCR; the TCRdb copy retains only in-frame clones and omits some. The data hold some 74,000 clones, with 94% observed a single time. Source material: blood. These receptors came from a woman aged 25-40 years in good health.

Here the CDR3 reads CASSSPDRDQETQYF. In nucleotides, the CDR3 is TGTGCCAGCAGCTCCCCCGACAGGGACCAAGAGACCCAGTACTTC. V is TRBV7-9 and J is TRBJ2-5, with 7 bases matching TRBD1. CDR3 length equals 15 residues. The germline V gene encodes CDR1 SEHNR and CDR2 FQNEAQ (reference sequence). The V gene end was trimmed by 4 bases and the J gene end by 0 bases; junction bases not matched to a gene: 5.

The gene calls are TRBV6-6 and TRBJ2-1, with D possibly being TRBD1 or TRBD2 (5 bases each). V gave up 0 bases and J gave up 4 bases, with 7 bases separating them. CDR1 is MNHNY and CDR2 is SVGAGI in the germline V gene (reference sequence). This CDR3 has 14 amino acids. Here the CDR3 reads CASSYSGPYNEQFF. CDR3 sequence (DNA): TGTGCCAGCAGTTACTCGGGACCGTACAATGAGCAGTTCTTC.

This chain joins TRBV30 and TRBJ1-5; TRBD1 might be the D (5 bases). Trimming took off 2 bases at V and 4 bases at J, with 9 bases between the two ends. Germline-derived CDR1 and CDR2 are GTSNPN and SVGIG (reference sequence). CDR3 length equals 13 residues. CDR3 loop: CAWSWKGNQPQHF. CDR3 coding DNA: TGTGCCTGGAGTTGGAAGGGGAATCAGCCCCAGCATTTT.

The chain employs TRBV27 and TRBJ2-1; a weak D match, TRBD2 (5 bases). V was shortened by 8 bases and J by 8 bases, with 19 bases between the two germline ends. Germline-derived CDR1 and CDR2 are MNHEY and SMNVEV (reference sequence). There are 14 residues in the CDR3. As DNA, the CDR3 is TGTGCCAGCCGCGCCTGGGCTAGCTTTCATGAGCAGTTCTTC. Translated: CASRAWASFHEQFF.

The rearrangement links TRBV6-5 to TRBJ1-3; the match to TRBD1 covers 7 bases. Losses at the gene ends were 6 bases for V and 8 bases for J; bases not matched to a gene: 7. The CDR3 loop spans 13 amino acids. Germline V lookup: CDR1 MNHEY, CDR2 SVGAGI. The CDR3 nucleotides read TGTGCCAGCAGACGTACAGGGGCAGACACCATATATTTT. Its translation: CASRRTGADTIYF.

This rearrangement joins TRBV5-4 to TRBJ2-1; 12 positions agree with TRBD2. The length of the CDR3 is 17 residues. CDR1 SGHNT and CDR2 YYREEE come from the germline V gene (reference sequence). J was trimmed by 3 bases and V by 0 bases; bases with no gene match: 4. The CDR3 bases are TGTGCCAGCAGCTTGGTCCGGACTAGCGGGGACTACAATGAGCAGTTCTTC. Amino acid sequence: CASSLVRTSGDYNEQFF.

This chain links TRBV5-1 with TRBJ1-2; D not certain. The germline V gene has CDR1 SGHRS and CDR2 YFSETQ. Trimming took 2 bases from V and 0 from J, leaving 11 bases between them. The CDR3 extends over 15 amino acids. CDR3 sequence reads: CASSLTAGTNYGYTF. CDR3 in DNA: TGCGCCAGCAGCTTAACGGCCGGTACTAACTATGGCTACACCTTC.

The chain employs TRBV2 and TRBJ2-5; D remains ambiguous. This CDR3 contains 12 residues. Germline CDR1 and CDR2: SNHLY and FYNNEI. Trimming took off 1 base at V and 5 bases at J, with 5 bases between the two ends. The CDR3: CASSEVVETQYF. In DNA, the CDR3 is TGTGCCAGCAGTGAAGTTGTGGAGACCCAGTACTTC.

CDR3 protein: CASSQVPGGNYGYTF. The CDR3 coding sequence is TGCGCCAGCAGCCAAGTCCCTGGGGGGAACTATGGCTACACCTTC. This chain links TRBV4-1 with TRBJ1-2; D might be TRBD1 (5 bases). Trimming shortened V by 1 base and J by 2 bases, and 11 bases separated the two germline ends. The CDR3 contains 15 residues. Germline CDR1 and CDR2: MGHRA and YSYEKL.

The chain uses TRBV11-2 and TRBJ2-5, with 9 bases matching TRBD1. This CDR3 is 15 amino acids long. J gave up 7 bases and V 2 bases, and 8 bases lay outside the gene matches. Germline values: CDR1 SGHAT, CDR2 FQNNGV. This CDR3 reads CASSLLGQGLGTQYF. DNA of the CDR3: TGTGCCAGCAGCTTATTGGGACAGGGTTTGGGGACCCAGTACTTC.

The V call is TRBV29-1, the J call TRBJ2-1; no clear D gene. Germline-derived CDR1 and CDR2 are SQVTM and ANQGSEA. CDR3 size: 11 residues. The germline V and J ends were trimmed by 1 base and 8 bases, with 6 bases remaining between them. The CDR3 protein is CSVEAGHEQFF. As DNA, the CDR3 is TGCAGCGTTGAAGCCGGGCATGAGCAGTTCTTC.

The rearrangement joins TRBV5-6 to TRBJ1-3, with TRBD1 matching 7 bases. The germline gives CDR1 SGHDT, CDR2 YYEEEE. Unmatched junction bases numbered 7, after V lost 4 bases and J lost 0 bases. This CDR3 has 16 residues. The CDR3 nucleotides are TGTGCCAGCAGCCACTTTGACAGGGACTCTGGAAACACCATATATTTT. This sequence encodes CASSHFDRDSGNTIYF.

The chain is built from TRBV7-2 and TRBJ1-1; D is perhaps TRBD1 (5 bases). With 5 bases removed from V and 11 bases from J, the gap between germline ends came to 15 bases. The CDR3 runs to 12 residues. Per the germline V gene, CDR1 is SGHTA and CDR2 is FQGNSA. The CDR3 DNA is TGTGCCAGCAGCGCCCCGGGACGTGGGGCTTTCTTT. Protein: CASSAPGRGAFF.

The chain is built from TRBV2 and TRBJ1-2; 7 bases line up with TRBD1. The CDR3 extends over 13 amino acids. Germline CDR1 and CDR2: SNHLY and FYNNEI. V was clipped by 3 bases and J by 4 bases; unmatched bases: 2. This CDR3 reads CASSETGTYGYTF. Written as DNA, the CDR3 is TGTGCCAGCAGTGAGACAGGGACCTATGGCTACACCTTC. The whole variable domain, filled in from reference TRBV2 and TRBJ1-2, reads EPEVTQTPSHQVTQMGQEVILRCVPISNHLYFYWYRQILGQKVEFLVSFYNNEISEKSEIFDDQFSVERPDGSNFTLKIRSTKLEDSAMYFCASSETGTYGYTFGSGTRLTVV.

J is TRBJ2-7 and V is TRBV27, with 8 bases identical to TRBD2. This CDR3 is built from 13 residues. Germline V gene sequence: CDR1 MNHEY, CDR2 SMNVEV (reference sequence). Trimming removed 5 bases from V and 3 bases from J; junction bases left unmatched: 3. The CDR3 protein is CASSLGTSYEQYF. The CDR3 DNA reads TGTGCCAGCAGTCTGGGGACTAGCTACGAGCAGTACTTC.

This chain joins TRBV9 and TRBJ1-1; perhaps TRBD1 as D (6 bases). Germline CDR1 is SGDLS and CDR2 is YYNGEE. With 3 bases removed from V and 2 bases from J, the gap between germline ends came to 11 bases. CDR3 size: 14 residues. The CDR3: CASSGDRPNTEAFF. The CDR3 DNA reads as TGTGCCAGCAGCGGCGACAGGCCCAACACTGAAGCTTTCTTT.

The CDR3: CAVRADQTGELFF. The CDR3 nucleotides read TGCGCCGTTCGGGCAGATCAGACCGGGGAGCTGTTTTTT. The chain combines TRBV5-1 with TRBJ2-2; D gene ambiguous. Trimming pared 10 bases from V and 5 bases from J, leaving 15 bases between. This CDR3 is 13 amino acids long. The germline V gene has CDR1 SGHRS and CDR2 YFSETQ. Drawing the rest from reference TRBV5-1 and TRBJ2-2, the complete variable domain is KAGVTQTPRYLIKTRGQQVTLSCSPISGHRSVSWYQQTPGQGLQFLFEYFSETQRNKGNFPGRFSGRQFSNSRSEMNVSTLELGDSALYLCAVRADQTGELFFGEGSRLTVL.

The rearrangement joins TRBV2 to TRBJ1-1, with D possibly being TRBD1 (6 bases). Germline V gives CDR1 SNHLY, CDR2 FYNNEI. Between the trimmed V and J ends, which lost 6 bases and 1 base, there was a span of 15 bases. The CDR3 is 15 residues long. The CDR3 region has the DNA TGTGCCAGCAGCCTCTCAGGGGCTGAGAACACTGAAGCTTTCTTT. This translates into CASSLSGAENTEAFF.

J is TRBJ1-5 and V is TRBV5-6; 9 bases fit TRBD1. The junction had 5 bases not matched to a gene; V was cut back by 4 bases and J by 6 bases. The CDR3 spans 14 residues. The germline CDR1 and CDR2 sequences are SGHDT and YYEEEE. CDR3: CASSIGDRAQPQHF. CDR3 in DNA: TGTGCCAGCAGCATAGGGGACAGGGCTCAGCCCCAGCATTTT.

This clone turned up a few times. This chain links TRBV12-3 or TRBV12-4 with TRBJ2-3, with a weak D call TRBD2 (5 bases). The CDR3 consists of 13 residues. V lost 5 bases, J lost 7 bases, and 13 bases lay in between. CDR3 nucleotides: TGTGCCAGCAGTCTCCCGACGGGATATACGCAGTATTTT. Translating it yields CASSLPTGYTQYF.

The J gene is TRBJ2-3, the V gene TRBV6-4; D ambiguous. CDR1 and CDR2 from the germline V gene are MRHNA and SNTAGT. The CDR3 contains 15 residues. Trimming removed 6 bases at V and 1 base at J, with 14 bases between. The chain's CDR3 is CASRPRPVGTDTQYF. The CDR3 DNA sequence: TGTGCCAGCAGACCTCGGCCAGTCGGCACAGATACGCAGTATTTT.

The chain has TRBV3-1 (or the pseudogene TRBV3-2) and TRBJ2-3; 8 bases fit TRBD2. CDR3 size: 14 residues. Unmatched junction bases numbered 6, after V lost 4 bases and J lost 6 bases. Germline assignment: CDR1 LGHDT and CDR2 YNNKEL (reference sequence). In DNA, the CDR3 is TGTGCCAGCAGCCTGGGGACTAGGGGTGATACGCAGTATTTT. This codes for CASSLGTRGDTQYF.

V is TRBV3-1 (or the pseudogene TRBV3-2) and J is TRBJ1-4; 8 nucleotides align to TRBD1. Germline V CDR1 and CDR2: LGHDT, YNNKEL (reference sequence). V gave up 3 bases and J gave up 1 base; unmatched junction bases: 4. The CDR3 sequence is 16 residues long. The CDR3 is CASSQTGEGTNEKLFF. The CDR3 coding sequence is TGTGCCAGCAGCCAGACAGGGGAAGGAACTAATGAAAAACTGTTTTTT.